This is a list of T cell receptor beta chains from one sample in a study of cytomegalovirus exposure and HLA in healthy donors. Assay used: immunoSEQ multiplex PCR; TCRdb lists only in-frame clones, some missing. The table includes approximately 100,000 clones, 70% to 80% detected once. Sequencing was done on a sample of PBMCs. The receptors derive from a woman between 40 and 50 years old in good health and CMV-seropositive. The CDR3 runs from the conserved cysteine through the conserved F or W. The D gene is left open where the match is weak. Clone size, where shown, is once, few, many, or a class for clones that have expanded.

CDR3 protein: CASSHLFRDSYGYTF
CDR3 DNA: TGTGCCAGCAGCCACCTCTTCCGGGACAGCTATGGCTACACCTTC
J gene: TRBJ1-2
D gene: TRBD1
clone size: NA
V gene: TRBV4-2
CDR3 length: 15

CDR3 protein: CASSPGTGYPGTEAFF
CDR3 DNA: TGTGCCAGCAGCCCCGGGACAGGTTACCCGGGCACTGAAGCTTTCTTT
J gene: TRBJ1-1
D gene: TRBD1
clone size: NA
V gene: TRBV5-6
CDR3 length: 16

CDR3 protein: CASSRDSTTGSYNSPLHF
CDR3 DNA: TGCGCCAGCAGCCGGGACAGCACCACGGGGTCCTATAATTCACCCCTCCACTTT
J gene: TRBJ1-6
D gene: TRBD1
clone size: NA
V gene: TRBV5-1
CDR3 length: 18

CDR3 protein: CAISGYPPGGLNDSTDTQYF
CDR3 DNA: TGTGCCATCAGTGGTTACCCCCCGGGGGGCCTCAACGATAGCACAGATACGCAGTATTTT
J gene: TRBJ2-3
D gene: NA
clone size: NA
V gene: TRBV10-3
CDR3 length: 20

CDR3 protein: CASSNPPEAFF
CDR3 DNA: TGTGCCAGCAGTAACCCCCCGGAGGCTTTCTTT
J gene: TRBJ1-1
D gene: NA
clone size: NA
V gene: TRBV6-5
CDR3 length: 11

CDR3 protein: CASSGVFLSGNTIYF
CDR3 DNA: TGTGCCAGCAGCGGGGTCTTCCTCTCTGGAAACACCATATATTTT
J gene: TRBJ1-3
D gene: NA
clone size: NA
V gene: TRBV2
CDR3 length: 15

CDR3 protein: CASSRAGGHTHNEQFF
CDR3 DNA: TGTGCCAGCAGTCGGGCCGGGGGGCATACACACAATGAGCAGTTCTTC
J gene: TRBJ2-1
D gene: NA
clone size: few
V gene: TRBV2
CDR3 length: 16

CDR3 protein: CASSSLSPLHF
CDR3 DNA: TGTGCCAGCAGCTCCCTTTCACCCCTCCACTTT
J gene: TRBJ1-6
D gene: NA
clone size: NA
V gene: TRBV11-2
CDR3 length: 11

CDR3 protein: CAISDGGVAGNTIYF
CDR3 DNA: TGTGCCATCAGTGACGGGGGGGTGGCTGGAAACACCATATATTTT
J gene: TRBJ1-3
D gene: NA
clone size: NA
V gene: TRBV10-3
CDR3 length: 15

CDR3 protein: CASSPLRIKKAGELFF
CDR3 DNA: TGTGCCAGCAGCCCTCTCAGAATTAAGAAAGCCGGGGAGCTGTTTTTT
J gene: TRBJ2-2
D gene: NA
clone size: NA
V gene: TRBV7-8
CDR3 length: 16

CDR3 protein: CAWSAEFNQPQHF
CDR3 DNA: TGTGCCTGGAGTGCCGAGTTCAATCAGCCCCAGCATTTT
J gene: TRBJ1-5
D gene: NA
clone size: NA
V gene: TRBV30
CDR3 length: 13

CDR3 protein: CASSGGGFSNEQFF
CDR3 DNA: TGCGCCAGCAGCGGAGGGGGCTTCTCTAATGAGCAGTTCTTC
J gene: TRBJ2-1
D gene: NA
clone size: NA
V gene: TRBV5-1
CDR3 length: 14

CDR3 protein: CASSQVRRWTGINTGELFF
CDR3 DNA: TGCGCCAGCAGCCAAGTACGCCGCTGGACGGGAATTAACACCGGGGAGCTGTTTTTT
J gene: TRBJ2-2
D gene: NA
clone size: NA
V gene: TRBV4-1
CDR3 length: 19

CDR3 protein: CASSPTRGEQYF
CDR3 DNA: TGTGCCAGCAGCCCCACTCGGGGAGAGCAGTACTTC
J gene: TRBJ2-7
D gene: NA
clone size: NA
V gene: TRBV7-9
CDR3 length: 12

CDR3 protein: CASSVLRYAFF
CDR3 DNA: TGTGCCAGCAGCGTCCTTCGGTATGCTTTCTTT
J gene: TRBJ1-1
D gene: NA
clone size: few
V gene: TRBV7-2
CDR3 length: 11

CDR3 protein: CAWRRAGGEKLFF
CDR3 DNA: TGTGCCTGGAGACGCGCCGGGGGGGAAAAACTGTTTTTT
J gene: TRBJ1-4
D gene: NA
clone size: NA
V gene: TRBV30
CDR3 length: 13

CDR3 protein: CASSLVRQGSPSNYGYTF
CDR3 DNA: TGTGCCAGCAGCTTGGTCCGACAGGGGTCCCCTTCCAACTATGGCTACACCTTC
J gene: TRBJ1-2
D gene: TRBD1
clone size: once
V gene: TRBV5-6
CDR3 length: 18

CDR3 protein: CASSSQGSAYGYTF
CDR3 DNA: TGTGCCAGCAGCTCGCAGGGTTCCGCTTATGGCTACACCTTC
J gene: TRBJ1-2
D gene: NA
clone size: once
V gene: TRBV7-2
CDR3 length: 14

CDR3 protein: CASTRDFNSPLHF
CDR3 DNA: TGTGCCAGCACCCGGGACTTTAATTCACCCCTCCACTTT
J gene: TRBJ1-6
D gene: NA
clone size: NA
V gene: TRBV6-5
CDR3 length: 13

CDR3 protein: CASMPRQGAVADTQYF
CDR3 DNA: TGCGCCAGCATGCCACGACAGGGAGCGGTGGCAGATACGCAGTATTTT
J gene: TRBJ2-3
D gene: TRBD1
clone size: NA
V gene: TRBV5-1
CDR3 length: 16

CDR3 protein: CASGRGTTGTHTQYF
CDR3 DNA: TGCGCCAGCGGACGGGGGACCACGGGTACGCATACGCAGTATTTT
J gene: TRBJ2-3
D gene: NA
clone size: NA
V gene: TRBV5-1
CDR3 length: 15

CDR3 protein: CASSLGQGSGETQYF
CDR3 DNA: TGCGCCAGCAGCTTGGGACAGGGGTCGGGGGAGACCCAGTACTTC
J gene: TRBJ2-5
D gene: TRBD1
clone size: NA
V gene: TRBV5-1
CDR3 length: 15

CDR3 protein: CASSIADTSSYEQYF
CDR3 DNA: TGTGCCAGTAGTATAGCGGACACGTCGTCCTACGAGCAGTACTTC
J gene: TRBJ2-7
D gene: NA
clone size: NA
V gene: TRBV19
CDR3 length: 15

CDR3 protein: CASSMGTYNEKLFF
CDR3 DNA: TGTGCCAGTAGTATGGGCACCTATAATGAAAAACTGTTTTTT
J gene: TRBJ1-4
D gene: NA
clone size: NA
V gene: TRBV19
CDR3 length: 14

CDR3 protein: CASGGLVSRETQYF
CDR3 DNA: TGTGCCAGTGGGGGACTAGTGAGCCGAGAGACCCAGTACTTC
J gene: TRBJ2-5
D gene: TRBD2
clone size: few
V gene: TRBV19
CDR3 length: 14

CDR3 protein: CASRGGGSNEKLFF
CDR3 DNA: TGTGCCAGCAGGGGGGGTGGGAGCAATGAAAAACTGTTTTTT
J gene: TRBJ1-4
D gene: NA
clone size: NA
V gene: TRBV6-1
CDR3 length: 14

CDR3 protein: CASSLKRPDSGANVLTF
CDR3 DNA: TGTGCCAGCAGCCTTAAGCGACCGGACTCTGGGGCCAACGTCCTGACTTTC
J gene: TRBJ2-6
D gene: NA
clone size: NA
V gene: TRBV5-4
CDR3 length: 17

CDR3 protein: CASSVAGTSVHEQYF
CDR3 DNA: TGTGCCAGCAGCGTAGCGGGGACTAGCGTCCACGAGCAGTACTTC
J gene: TRBJ2-7
D gene: TRBD2
clone size: once
V gene: TRBV9
CDR3 length: 15

CDR3 protein: CASSSGQGYGYTF
CDR3 DNA: TGTGCCAGCAGCTCTGGACAGGGGTATGGCTACACCTTC
J gene: TRBJ1-2
D gene: TRBD1
clone size: once
V gene: TRBV7-9
CDR3 length: 13

CDR3 protein: CASSLFGGQGRGEQFF
CDR3 DNA: TGTGCCAGCAGCTTGTTCGGGGGGCAAGGGAGGGGTGAGCAGTTCTTC
J gene: TRBJ2-1
D gene: NA
clone size: NA
V gene: TRBV5-6
CDR3 length: 16

CDR3 protein: CASRLAAGRLNTEAFF
CDR3 DNA: TGTGCCAGCAGACTAGCGGCCGGGCGACTGAACACTGAAGCTTTCTTT
J gene: TRBJ1-1
D gene: NA
clone size: NA
V gene: TRBV2
CDR3 length: 16

CDR3 protein: CASSHDRNYGYTF
CDR3 DNA: TGTGCCAGCAGCCATGACAGGAACTATGGCTACACCTTC
J gene: TRBJ1-2
D gene: NA
clone size: NA
V gene: TRBV7-6
CDR3 length: 13

CDR3 protein: CASSVESGGYNEQFF
CDR3 DNA: TGTGCCAGCAGCGTAGAAAGCGGGGGATACAATGAGCAGTTCTTC
J gene: TRBJ2-1
D gene: TRBD2
clone size: NA
V gene: TRBV9
CDR3 length: 15

CDR3 protein: CASSPSGSHEQYF
CDR3 DNA: TGTGCCAGCTCACCGTCAGGGTCCCACGAGCAGTACTTC
J gene: TRBJ2-7
D gene: NA
clone size: NA
V gene: TRBV18
CDR3 length: 13

CDR3 protein: CASSQTGRDYTF
CDR3 DNA: TGTGCCAGCAGCCAGACAGGCCGTGACTACACCTTC
J gene: TRBJ1-2
D gene: NA
clone size: NA
V gene: TRBV6-1
CDR3 length: 12

CDR3 protein: CSGRQGGETQYF
CDR3 DNA: TGCAGCGGCCGACAGGGCGGAGAGACCCAGTACTTC
J gene: TRBJ2-5
D gene: TRBD1
clone size: NA
V gene: TRBV29-1
CDR3 length: 12

CDR3 protein: CASCIGGDVQGIFF
CDR3 DNA: TGTGCCAGTTGTATAGGAGGCGATGTTCAGGGGATTTTCTTC
J gene: TRBJ1-1
D gene: NA
clone size: NA
V gene: TRBV19
CDR3 length: 14

CDR3 protein: CASSPQDSGMNEKLFF
CDR3 DNA: TGTGCCAGCAGTCCCCAGGACTCCGGGATGAATGAAAAACTGTTTTTT
J gene: TRBJ1-4
D gene: NA
clone size: NA
V gene: TRBV2
CDR3 length: 16

CDR3 protein: CASSVAIRNYGYTF
CDR3 DNA: TGTGCCAGCAGCGTAGCTATACGTAACTATGGCTACACCTTC
J gene: TRBJ1-2
D gene: NA
clone size: NA
V gene: TRBV9
CDR3 length: 14

CDR3 protein: CAISERPAGSYEQYF
CDR3 DNA: TGTGCCATCAGTGAAAGGCCCGCGGGCTCCTACGAGCAGTACTTC
J gene: TRBJ2-7
D gene: NA
clone size: NA
V gene: TRBV10-3
CDR3 length: 15

CDR3 protein: CASSQPGQGGNEQFF
CDR3 DNA: TGCGCCAGCAGCCAGCCGGGACAGGGAGGGAATGAGCAGTTCTTC
J gene: TRBJ2-1
D gene: TRBD1
clone size: NA
V gene: TRBV5-1
CDR3 length: 15

CDR3 protein: CALMTGDHGYTF
CDR3 DNA: TGTGCCTTAATGACAGGGGATCATGGCTACACCTTC
J gene: TRBJ1-2
D gene: TRBD1
clone size: NA
V gene: TRBV30
CDR3 length: 12

CDR3 protein: CSSSLGHPLYGYTF
CDR3 DNA: TGTTCCAGCAGCCTAGGACACCCTCTCTATGGCTACACCTTC
J gene: TRBJ1-2
D gene: NA
clone size: NA
V gene: TRBV7-9
CDR3 length: 14

CDR3 protein: CASRDRGRTGELFF
CDR3 DNA: TGTGCCAGTAGGGACAGGGGGCGCACCGGGGAGCTGTTTTTT
J gene: TRBJ2-2
D gene: TRBD1
clone size: NA
V gene: TRBV19
CDR3 length: 14

CDR3 protein: CASSPLWDIVEQYF
CDR3 DNA: TGTGCCAGCAGTCCCCTCTGGGACATCGTGGAGCAGTACTTC
J gene: TRBJ2-7
D gene: NA
clone size: NA
V gene: TRBV28
CDR3 length: 14

CDR3 protein: CASSESSCGLPQETQYF
CDR3 DNA: TGCGCCAGCAGTGAGTCCTCCTGCGGGCTACCTCAAGAGACCCAGTACTTC
J gene: TRBJ2-5
D gene: NA
clone size: NA
V gene: TRBV10-1
CDR3 length: 17

CDR3 protein: CASSHPLAGGHNEQFF
CDR3 DNA: TGCGCCAGCAGCCACCCTCTAGCGGGGGGTCACAATGAGCAGTTCTTC
J gene: TRBJ2-1
D gene: TRBD2
clone size: NA
V gene: TRBV4-1
CDR3 length: 16

CDR3 protein: CASSLQAGFTDTQYF
CDR3 DNA: TGTGCCAGCAGCTTACAAGCGGGCTTCACAGATACGCAGTATTTT
J gene: TRBJ2-3
D gene: NA
clone size: NA
V gene: TRBV7-2
CDR3 length: 15

CDR3 protein: CASRESNYGYTF
CDR3 DNA: TGTGCCAGCCGGGAGTCTAACTATGGCTACACCTTC
J gene: TRBJ1-2
D gene: NA
clone size: NA
V gene: TRBV6-6
CDR3 length: 12

CDR3 protein: CASSAVLVNTEAFF
CDR3 DNA: TGCGCCAGCAGCGCGGTTCTAGTGAACACTGAAGCTTTCTTT
J gene: TRBJ1-1
D gene: NA
clone size: NA
V gene: TRBV5-1
CDR3 length: 14